There are a few counts of the clone carrying this TCR beta chain. TCRdb re-called the PCR reads with MiXCR, one entry per CDR3 protein. The sample yields about 640,000 distinct CDR3 sequences, just under 20% seen once. This entry belongs to a study of molecular identifiers for immune sequencing clone quantification. Germline CDR1 DFQATT, CDR2 SNEGSKA (reference sequence). V was clipped by 4 bases and J by 7 bases, with 20 bases between them. The CDR3 has 15 amino acids. This rearrangement joins TRBV20-1 to TRBJ2-1; no reliable D call. The origin of this receptor is a human donor in good health. Some libraries in this study had Jurkat cell RNA spiked in. The sample consisted of naive CD8+ T cells from blood, with Jurkat cell RNA spiked in. Subset defined: FACS-sorted CD8+CD4-CCR7+CD45RA+ naive T cells. The CDR3 sequence is CSATQEVPLRNEQFF. In nucleotides, the CDR3 is TGCAGTGCTACCCAAGAAGTGCCTCTAAGGAATGAGCAGTTCTTC.